This T cell receptor (beta chain) was found in a study of glioma-infiltrating T cells. Overall study results and limits: Gliomas, especially low-grade, showed above-expected tissue-blood divergence; non-neoplastic patients showed below. Very few CDR3 sequences were shared between tissue and blood.

Using RNA template, CDR3s of TCR alpha and beta were amplified with iRepertoire arm-PCR. Tissue mRNA or PBMC total RNA, roughly 100-400 ng, went into one-step reverse transcription and amplification. From the multiplex PCR reads, TCRdb called clonotypes with MiXCR, one entry per CDR3 protein. The repertoire has approximately 4,700 distinct CDR3 sequences, under 25% of them found once; the top ten carry roughly 7.8%. This clonotype was recorded many times. Antigen: not known. In germline, CDR1 is ENHRY, CDR2 SYGVKD. The CDR3 has 14 residues. Trimming removed 10 bases at V and 0 bases at J, with 13 bases between.

The receptor comes from a human donor with low-grade glioma or glioblastoma, undergoing nonglioma brain surgery, or in good health (not recorded which). The chain joins TRBV10-3 to TRBJ1-3; D call uncertain. Sequencing was done on a sample of glioma tissue, nonneoplastic brain tissue, or PBMCs (not recorded which). The CDR3 sequence is CATCLGFSGNTIYF. CDR3 nucleotides: TGTGCCACCTGCCTGGGATTCTCTGGAAACACCATATATTTT.